The present T cell receptor beta chain was sequenced within a study of T cell responses to AZD1222 COVID-19 vaccine. Study conclusions and caveats: Unmutated regions of variants are reportedly targeted by nearly half of spike-specific TCRs. Spike-specific TCR breadth and depth both grew after two AZD1222 doses.

Profiling relied on immunoSEQ multiplex PCR, and the TCRdb table lists in-frame clones only, not all of them. The table has some 120,000 clones, over 75% seen once. Remarks on this clone: Antigen: not known.

The receptor was isolated from an adult in good health. The source material was peripheral blood, sampled on day 0 of AZD1222 vaccination.

CDR3: CASSQDGAGEQTQYF. CDR3 coding DNA: TGCGCCAGCAGCCAAGATGGGGCGGGCGAGCAGACCCAGTACTTC. J is TRBJ2-5 and V is TRBV4-3; D is possibly TRBD1 or TRBD2 (5 bases each). This CDR3 contains 15 residues. CDR1 LGHNA and CDR2 YSLEER come from the germline V gene. Trimming shortened V by 0 bases and J by 6 bases, and 14 bases separated the two germline ends.